Described below is a single T cell receptor (beta chain) sequence and its context. This specimen comes from a study of blood T cell repertoires in COVID-19. Per the germline V gene, CDR1 is SGHAT and CDR2 is FQNNGV. The CDR3 is 14 amino acids. The junction had 9 bases not matched to a gene; V was cut back by 7 bases and J by 9 bases. The assay was immunoSEQ multiplex PCR, and TCRdb's table has in-frame clones only and misses some. The sample lists a few hundred thousand clones; more than 80% were seen once. The TCR originated in a man aged 35 to 55 who had recovered from COVID-19. The source material was PBMCs or T cells enriched from blood (not recorded which). The V and J genes are TRBV11-2 and TRBJ2-1, with 10 bases fitting TRBD1. The CDR3 nucleotides read TGTGCCAGCATCGTAAGACAGGGGGCTCGTGAGCAGTTCTTC. It specifies CASIVRQGAREQFF.